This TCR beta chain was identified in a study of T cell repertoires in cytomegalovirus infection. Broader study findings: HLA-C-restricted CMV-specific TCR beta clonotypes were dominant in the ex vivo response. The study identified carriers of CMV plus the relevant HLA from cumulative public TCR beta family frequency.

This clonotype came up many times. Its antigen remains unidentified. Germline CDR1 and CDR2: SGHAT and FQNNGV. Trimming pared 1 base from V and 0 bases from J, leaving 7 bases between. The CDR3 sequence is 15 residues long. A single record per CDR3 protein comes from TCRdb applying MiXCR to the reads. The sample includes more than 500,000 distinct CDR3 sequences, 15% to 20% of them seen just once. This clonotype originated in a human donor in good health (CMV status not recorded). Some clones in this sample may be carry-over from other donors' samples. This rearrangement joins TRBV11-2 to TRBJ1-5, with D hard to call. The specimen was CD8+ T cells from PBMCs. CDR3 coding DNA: TGTGCCAGCAGCTTAGGACCCAATAGCAATCAGCCCCAGCATTTT. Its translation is CASSLGPNSNQPQHF.